Below are 16 T cell receptor beta chains sequenced from a single sample in a study of OX40 agonist ivuxolimab in advanced cancers. Sequencing used immunoSEQ multiplex PCR; TCRdb keeps in-frame clones, though not all of them. This sample has tens of thousands of clones; more than 85% occur once, and the top ten carry approximately 4%. The material was CD4+ or CD8+ T cells sorted from blood, obtained in a trial of the OX40 agonist ivuxolimab. The source of these receptors is an adult with an advanced solid tumor such as melanoma, head and neck, liver or kidney cancer.

The rearrangement links TRBV5-1 to TRBJ1-2, with D hard to call. Deletions cut 0 bases from V and 2 bases from J, with 2 bases between. CDR1 is SGHRS and CDR2 is YFSETQ in the germline V gene. The CDR3 is 12 residues long. The CDR3 loop reads CASSLANYGYTF. In nucleotides, the CDR3 is TGCGCCAGCAGCTTGGCCAACTATGGCTACACCTTC.

The rearrangement uses TRBV15 and TRBJ2-3, with 8 positions matching TRBD2. The CDR3 runs to 16 residues. Germline V lookup: CDR1 LNHNV, CDR2 YYDKDF (reference sequence). The J segment lost 1 base and the V segment lost 0 bases, leaving 3 bases of the junction unmatched. CDR3 residues: CATSRDPAGGTDTQYF. CDR3 nucleotide sequence: TGTGCCACCAGCAGAGATCCAGCGGGGGGCACAGATACGCAGTATTTT.

The CDR3 is CASSSPPGQGNYGYTF. The DNA of the CDR3 is TGTGCCAGTAGTAGCCCACCCGGACAGGGGAACTATGGCTACACCTTC. The V gene is TRBV19, the J gene TRBJ1-2; TRBD1 agrees at 9 bases. Losses at the gene ends were 4 bases for V and 2 bases for J; bases not matched to a gene: 8. From germline, CDR1 is LNHDA and CDR2 SQIVND (reference sequence). CDR3 length: 16 amino acids.

The chain carries TRBV10-3 and TRBJ1-3; D call uncertain. This CDR3 region has 15 residues. Germline CDR1 ENHRY, CDR2 SYGVKD. V lost 6 bases and J lost 0, with 12 bases in between. Written as DNA, the CDR3 is TGTGCCATCAGCCTGGACGGCAGCTCTGGAAACACCATATATTTT. This gives the protein CAISLDGSSGNTIYF.

J is TRBJ2-1 and V is TRBV29-1; no firm D call. Trimming removed 4 bases at V and 0 bases at J, with 10 bases between. This CDR3 spans 14 amino acids. Germline CDR1 is SQVTM and CDR2 is ANQGSEA. CDR3 residues: CSVVRTGSYNEQFF. The CDR3 bases are TGCAGCGTTGTTCGTACCGGCTCCTACAATGAGCAGTTCTTC.

V usage is TRBV7-3 and J usage is TRBJ1-2; perhaps TRBD1 as D (5 bases). CDR1 SGHTA and CDR2 FQGTGA come from the germline V gene. The CDR3 sequence is 13 residues long. Trimming cost V 5 bases and J 6 bases, with 13 bases left between them. CDR3 protein: CASSPATGDGYTF. The CDR3 bases are TGTGCCAGCAGCCCTGCCACGGGGGATGGCTACACCTTC. Together with reference TRBV7-3 and TRBJ1-2, the CDR3 gives the full variable domain: GAGVSQTPSNKVTEKGKYVELRCDPISGHTALYWYRQSLGQGPEFLIYFQGTGAADDSGLPNDRFFAVRPEGSVSTLKIQRTERGDSAVYLCASSPATGDGYTFGSGTRLTVV.

This clone occurred once. The chain combines TRBV7-3 with TRBJ2-3; D not resolved. The CDR3 runs to 14 residues. Germline V CDR1 and CDR2: SGHTA, FQGTGA. V was cut by 0 bases and J by 1 base, with 5 bases left in between. The CDR3 DNA reads as TGTGCCAGCAGCTTAACGATGCGCACAGATACGCAGTATTTT. Translating gives CASSLTMRTDTQYF.

The V and J genes are TRBV6-5 and TRBJ2-7; 8 bases are shared with TRBD1. V lost 5 bases to trimming and J lost 6 bases; unmatched junction nucleotides: 9. Germline V gives CDR1 MNHEY, CDR2 SVGAGI. This CDR3 is 14 amino acids long. The CDR3 loop is CASSVSGQGLEQYF. Written as DNA, the CDR3 is TGTGCCAGCAGTGTCAGTGGACAGGGCCTCGAGCAGTACTTC.

The gene calls are TRBV2 and TRBJ1-6; the match to TRBD1 covers 8 bases. Losses at the gene ends were 10 bases for V and 6 bases for J; bases not matched to a gene: 5. Germline V gene data show CDR1 as SNHLY and CDR2 as FYNNEI. The CDR3 covers 13 residues. The CDR3 spells CATGQGANSPLHF. In nucleotides, the CDR3 is TGTGCCACCGGACAGGGAGCTAATTCACCCCTCCACTTT.

The genes are TRBV4-2 and TRBJ1-1; perhaps TRBD1 as D (6 bases). Trimming left V 0 bases short and J 3 bases short, with 8 bases between. The CDR3 is 14 residues long. Germline CDR1 is LGHNA and CDR2 is YNFKEQ. DNA for the CDR3: TGTGCCAGCAGCCAAGATACAGGGTACACTGAAGCTTTCTTT. It yields the protein CASSQDTGYTEAFF.

Details on this clone: This same CDR3 is encoded by further DNA sequences in the sample. This sequence joins TRBV7-2 and TRBJ2-7; TRBD1 aligns across 9 bases. CDR1 is SGHTA and CDR2 is FQGNSA in the germline V gene. CDR3 length: 14 residues. V was pared by 3 bases and J by 2 bases, with 2 bases of the junction left unmatched. CDR3 sequence: CASSLGQGAYEQYF. In DNA, the CDR3 is TGTGCCAGCAGCTTGGGACAGGGAGCCTACGAGCAGTACTTC.

The chain recombines TRBV7-3 with TRBJ2-1, with D tentatively TRBD2 (6 bases). Trimming removed 3 bases at V and 2 bases at J, with 11 bases between. There are 15 residues in the CDR3. The V gene's germline CDR1 is SGHTA and CDR2 FQGTGA. The CDR3 here is CASSLGTGTYNEQFF. CDR3 sequence (DNA): TGTGCCAGCAGCTTGGGGACTGGGACCTACAATGAGCAGTTCTTC.

The CDR3 coding sequence is TGTGCCAGCAGCTTCAAGGGGGACACTGAAGCTTTCTTT. This gives the protein CASSFKGDTEAFF. The chain couples TRBV11-2 to TRBJ1-1; D is perhaps TRBD1 (6 bases). This CDR3 contains 13 residues. The germline gives CDR1 SGHAT, CDR2 FQNNGV. Between the trimmed V and J ends, which lost 3 bases and 3 bases, there was a span of 8 bases.

The rearrangement joins TRBV30 to TRBJ1-2; D not resolved. The V gene's germline CDR1 is GTSNPN and CDR2 SVGIG (reference sequence). The CDR3 loop spans 13 amino acids. V was trimmed by 2 bases and J by 6 bases, leaving 13 bases between them. In nucleotides, the CDR3 is TGTGCCTGGAGTCCCTCGGTGCGCCATGGCTACACCTTC. This codes for CAWSPSVRHGYTF.

This chain uses TRBV6-6 with TRBJ2-1; D gene ambiguous. The CDR3 length is 13 residues. The germline V gene has CDR1 MNHNY and CDR2 SVGAGI (reference sequence). Trimming removed 5 bases at V and 4 bases at J, with 9 bases between. The CDR3 nucleotides read TGTGCCAGCAGTCCCGGACCTTACAATGAGCAGTTCTTC. Encoded protein: CASSPGPYNEQFF.

This clone occurred once. The rearrangement joins TRBV7-2 to TRBJ2-3, with D tentatively TRBD2 (5 bases). The CDR3 is 15 amino acids. The V gene lost 5 bases and the J gene lost 0 bases, with 12 bases spanning the gap. Germline-derived CDR1 and CDR2 are SGHTA and FQGNSA. For the CDR3, the DNA is TGTGCCAGCAGCCGTCCAAGCGGCAGCACAGATACGCAGTATTTT. Its translation is CASSRPSGSTDTQYF.